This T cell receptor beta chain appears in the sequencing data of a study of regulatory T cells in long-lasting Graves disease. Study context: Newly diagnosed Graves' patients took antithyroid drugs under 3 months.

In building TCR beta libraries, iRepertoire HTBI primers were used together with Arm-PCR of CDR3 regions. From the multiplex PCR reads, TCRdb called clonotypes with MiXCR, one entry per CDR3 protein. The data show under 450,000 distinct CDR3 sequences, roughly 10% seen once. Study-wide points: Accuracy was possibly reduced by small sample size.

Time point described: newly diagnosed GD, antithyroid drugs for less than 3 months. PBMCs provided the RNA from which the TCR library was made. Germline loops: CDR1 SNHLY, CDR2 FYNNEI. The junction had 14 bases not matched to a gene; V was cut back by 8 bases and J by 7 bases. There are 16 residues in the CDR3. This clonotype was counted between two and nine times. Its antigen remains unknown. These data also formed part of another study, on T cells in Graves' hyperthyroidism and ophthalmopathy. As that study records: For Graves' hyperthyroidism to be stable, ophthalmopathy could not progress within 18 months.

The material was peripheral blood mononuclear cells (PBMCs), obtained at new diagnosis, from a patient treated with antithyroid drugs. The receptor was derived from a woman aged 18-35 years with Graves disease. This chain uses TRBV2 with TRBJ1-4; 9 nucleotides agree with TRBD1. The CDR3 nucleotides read TGTGCCAGCCCGACCGTGAACCGGGACAGGGTTGAAAAACTGTTTTTT. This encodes CASPTVNRDRVEKLFF.